Included here is one TCR beta chain sequence, with context. Germline assignment: CDR1 MNHEY and CDR2 SMNVEV (reference sequence). This CDR3 contains 15 residues. Between the trimmed V and J ends, which lost 6 bases and 5 bases, there was a span of 19 bases. This entry comes from a study of blood T cell repertoires in COVID-19. Original processing notes: Researchers report that nucleated cell counts were estimated from reference gene primer amplification. Libraries were prepared by immunoSEQ multiplex PCR; TCRdb keeps only in-frame clonotypes and omits some of them. V, J and clone size were drawn from that table, and D and trimming were deduced from the DNA. This repertoire shows about 180,000 clones, approximately 80% found once; its top ten account for 13% to 15%. Recruits, aged roughly 18 to 100 years, lived in 24 US areas.

This clonotype originated in a man in his fifties or sixties who had been exposed to COVID-19. Sequenced: PBMCs or T cells enriched from blood (not recorded which). This chain joins TRBV27 and TRBJ1-1, with D possibly being TRBD1 (6 bases). CDR3 bases: TGTGCCAGCAGCTCCCGCAGGGGCGTTTTTACTGAAGCTTTCTTT. It is translated as CASSSRRGVFTEAFF.